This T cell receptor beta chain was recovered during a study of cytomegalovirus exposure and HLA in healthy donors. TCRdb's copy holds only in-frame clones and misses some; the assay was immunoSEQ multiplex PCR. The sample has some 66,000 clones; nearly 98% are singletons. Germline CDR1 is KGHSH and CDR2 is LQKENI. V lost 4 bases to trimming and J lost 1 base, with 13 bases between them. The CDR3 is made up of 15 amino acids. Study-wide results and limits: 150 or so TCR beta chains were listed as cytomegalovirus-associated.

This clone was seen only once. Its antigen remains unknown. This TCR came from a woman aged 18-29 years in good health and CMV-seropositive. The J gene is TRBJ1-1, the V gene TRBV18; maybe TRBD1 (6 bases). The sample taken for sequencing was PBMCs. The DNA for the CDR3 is TGTGCCAGCTCACTTTCAACGGGACAGAACACTGAAGCTTTCTTT. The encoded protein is CASSLSTGQNTEAFF.